A selection of T cell receptor beta chains follows, all from one sample in a study of blood T cell repertoires in COVID-19. TCRdb keeps only in-frame clones here, not all; method: immunoSEQ multiplex PCR. The table has more than 200,000 clones, 75% to 90% seen once. Sequencing was done on a sample of PBMCs or T cells enriched from blood (not recorded which). The origin of the receptors is a woman in her thirties with acute COVID-19. The CDR3 runs from the conserved cysteine through the conserved F or W. The D gene is left open where the match is weak. Only some rows state a clone size, as once, few, many or a class for expanded clones.

j_call,v_call,clone_size,d_call,cdr3_aa,cdr3_nt
TRBJ1-6,TRBV30,-,TRBD1,CAWSVRSRGNSPLHF,TGTGCCTGGAGTGTACGGAGCAGGGGGAATTCACCCCTCCACTTT
TRBJ1-3,TRBV2,-,TRBD1,CASSVGQDTSGNTIYF,TGTGCCAGCAGTGTGGGACAGGACACCTCTGGAAACACCATATATTTT
TRBJ1-5,TRBV7-9,-,-,CASSLTGKGQPQHF,TGTGCCAGCAGCTTAACGGGGAAAGGTCAGCCCCAGCATTTT
TRBJ1-2,TRBV18,-,-,CASSPSITPLYGYTF,TGTGCCAGCTCACCAAGTATAACACCTCTTTATGGCTACACCTTC
TRBJ2-7,TRBV27,once,TRBD1,CASSTAGTGVNEQYF,TGTGCCAGCAGTACAGCCGGGACAGGGGTTAACGAGCAGTACTTC
TRBJ2-2,TRBV10-3,-,-,CAISEKAGRNTGELFF,TGTGCCATCAGTGAAAAGGCAGGGCGGAACACCGGGGAGCTGTTTTTT
TRBJ2-5,TRBV7-9,-,-,CASSFTQGETQYF,TGTGCCAGCAGCTTTACGCAGGGGGAGACCCAGTACTTC
TRBJ2-5,TRBV5-3,-,TRBD2,CWTSGRAEQETQYF,TGCTGGACTAGCGGGAGGGCCGAGCAAGAGACCCAGTACTTC
TRBJ2-1,TRBV3-1/TRBV3-2,-,TRBD2,CASSQGGGRAYNEQFF,TGTGCCAGCAGCCAAGGCGGAGGGAGGGCCTACAATGAGCAGTTCTTC
TRBJ2-1,TRBV19,-,TRBD2,CASRSSGRGSNEQFF,TGTGCCAGTAGGTCTAGCGGGAGGGGATCTAACGAGCAGTTCTTC
TRBJ1-2,TRBV21-1,-,-,CASSKGTANYGYTF,TGTGCCAGCAGCAAAGGGACAGCTAACTATGGCTACACCTTC
TRBJ2-2,TRBV5-5,once,TRBD2,CASSERGENTGELFF,TGTGCCAGCAGCGAGCGGGGGGAGAACACCGGGGAGCTGTTTTTT
TRBJ2-1,TRBV5-4,-,-,CASSLGTSEQFF,TGTGCCAGCAGCTTGGGGACTTCAGAGCAGTTCTTC
TRBJ1-4,TRBV2,-,-,CASRRQGDEKLFF,TGTGCCAGCAGGCGGCAGGGTGACGAAAAACTGTTTTTT
TRBJ1-6,TRBV19,-,-,CASSIIQKNSPLHF,TGTGCCAGTAGTATAATACAGAAAAATTCACCCCTCCACTTT
TRBJ2-1,TRBV9,few,-,CASSVDGGPEYNEQFF,TGTGCCAGCAGCGTAGACGGGGGGCCTGAATACAATGAGCAGTTCTTC
TRBJ2-3,TRBV28,-,-,CASTAAGYGTDTQYF,TGTGCCAGCACCGCCGCGGGGTACGGCACAGATACGCAGTATTTT
TRBJ2-3,TRBV30,-,TRBD2,CAWRYSGGFRFTDTQYF,TGTGCCTGGAGGTATTCGGGGGGGTTTCGATTCACAGATACGCAGTATTTT
TRBJ1-1,TRBV6-5,many,-,CASLGGVNTEAFF,TGTGCCAGCCTAGGGGGGGTGAACACTGAAGCTTTCTTT
TRBJ1-2,TRBV12-3/TRBV12-4,-,TRBD1,CASSLGQNYGYTF,TGTGCCAGCAGTCTGGGACAGAACTATGGCTACACCTTC
TRBJ1-1,TRBV29-1,once,-,CSAAPDRKNTEAFF,TGCAGCGCCGCACCCGACAGAAAGAACACTGAAGCTTTCTTT
TRBJ2-2,TRBV7-3,-,-,CASSLLAPTGELFF,TGTGCCAGCAGCCTCCTAGCACCGACCGGGGAGCTGTTTTTT
TRBJ2-2,TRBV29-1,-,-,CSVEGRGNTGELFF,TGCAGCGTTGAGGGCAGGGGGAACACCGGGGAGCTGTTTTTT
TRBJ2-1,TRBV11-3,-,-,CASSLDGDSYNEQFF,TGTGCCAGCAGCTTAGACGGGGACTCCTACAATGAGCAGTTCTTC
TRBJ2-7,TRBV20-1,-,TRBD2,CSASPLAGYGEQYF,TGCAGTGCTAGTCCCCTAGCGGGATACGGCGAGCAGTACTTC
TRBJ1-5,TRBV21-1,-,-,CASGRDSRVLWPQHF,TGTGCCAGCGGACGGGACAGCCGTGTTTTGTGGCCCCAGCATTTT
TRBJ2-1,TRBV28,-,TRBD2,CASRNSGGASSRQFF,TGTGCCAGCAGGAATAGCGGGGGGGCAAGTTCTCGGCAGTTCTTC
TRBJ1-2,TRBV4-1,-,TRBD1,CASSQGPGQGDGYTF,TGCGCCAGCAGCCAAGGACCGGGACAGGGGGACGGCTACACCTTC